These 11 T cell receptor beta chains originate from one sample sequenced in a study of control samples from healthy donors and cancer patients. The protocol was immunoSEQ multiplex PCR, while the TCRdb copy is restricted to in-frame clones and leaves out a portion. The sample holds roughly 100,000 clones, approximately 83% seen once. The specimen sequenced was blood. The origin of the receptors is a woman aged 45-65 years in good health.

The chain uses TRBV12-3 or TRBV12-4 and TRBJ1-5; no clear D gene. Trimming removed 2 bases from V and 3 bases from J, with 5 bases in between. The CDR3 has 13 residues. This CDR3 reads CASSLQDNQPQHF. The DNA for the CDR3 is TGTGCCAGCAGTTTACAGGACAATCAGCCCCAGCATTTT.

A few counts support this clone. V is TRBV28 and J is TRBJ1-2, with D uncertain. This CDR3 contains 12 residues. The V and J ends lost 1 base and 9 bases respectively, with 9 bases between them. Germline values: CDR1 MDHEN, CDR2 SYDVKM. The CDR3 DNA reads TGTGCCAGCAGTTTATATTGGGATAGCTACACCTTC. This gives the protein CASSLYWDSYTF.

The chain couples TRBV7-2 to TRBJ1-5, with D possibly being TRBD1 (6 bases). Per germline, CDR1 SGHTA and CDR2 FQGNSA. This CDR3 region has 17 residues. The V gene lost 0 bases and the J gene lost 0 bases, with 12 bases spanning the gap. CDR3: CASSLALGGNSNQPQHF. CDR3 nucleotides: TGTGCCAGCAGCTTAGCGCTAGGGGGGAATAGCAATCAGCCCCAGCATTTT.

CDR3 DNA sequence: TGTGCCAGCAGCTTAGTCATCGGACAGGGTAGTTCACCCCTCCACTTT. This codes for CASSLVIGQGSSPLHF. This chain connects TRBV7-8 to TRBJ1-6; TRBD1 aligns across 8 bases. This CDR3 has 16 amino acids. CDR1 SGHVS and CDR2 FQNEAQ come from the germline V gene. J lost 9 bases, V lost 1 base, and 8 bases had no gene match.

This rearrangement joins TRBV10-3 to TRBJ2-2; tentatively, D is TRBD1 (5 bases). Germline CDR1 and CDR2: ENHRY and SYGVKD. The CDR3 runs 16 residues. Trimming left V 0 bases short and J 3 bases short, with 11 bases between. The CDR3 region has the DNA TGTGCCATCAGTGAGTCGCTAAGGGGCGACACCGGGGAGCTGTTTTTT. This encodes CAISESLRGDTGELFF.

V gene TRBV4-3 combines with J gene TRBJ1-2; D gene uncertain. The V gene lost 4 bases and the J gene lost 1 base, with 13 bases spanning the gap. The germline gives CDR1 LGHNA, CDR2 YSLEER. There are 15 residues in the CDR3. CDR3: CASSPRWAGNYGYTF. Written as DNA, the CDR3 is TGCGCCAGCAGCCCCAGGTGGGCGGGTAACTATGGCTACACCTTC.

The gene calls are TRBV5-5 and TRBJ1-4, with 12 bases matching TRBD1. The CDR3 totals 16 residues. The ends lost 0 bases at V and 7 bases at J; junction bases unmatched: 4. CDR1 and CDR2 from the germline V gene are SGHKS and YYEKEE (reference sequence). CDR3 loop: CASSLAGQGASEKLFF. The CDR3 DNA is TGTGCCAGCAGCTTGGCGGGACAGGGGGCGAGTGAAAAACTGTTTTTT.

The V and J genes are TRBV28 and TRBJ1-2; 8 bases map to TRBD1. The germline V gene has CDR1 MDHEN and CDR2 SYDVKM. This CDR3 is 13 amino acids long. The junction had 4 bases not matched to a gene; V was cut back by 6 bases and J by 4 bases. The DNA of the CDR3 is TGTGCCAGCAGGACAGGGGAGGGCTATGGCTACACCTTC. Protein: CASRTGEGYGYTF.

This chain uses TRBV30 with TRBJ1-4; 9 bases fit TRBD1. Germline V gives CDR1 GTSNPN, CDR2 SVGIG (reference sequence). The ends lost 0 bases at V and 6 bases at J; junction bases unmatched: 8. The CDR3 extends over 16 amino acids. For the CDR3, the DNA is TGTGCCTGGAGTGTGGGGACAGGGAGTTTTTATGAAAAACTGTTTTTT. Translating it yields CAWSVGTGSFYEKLFF.

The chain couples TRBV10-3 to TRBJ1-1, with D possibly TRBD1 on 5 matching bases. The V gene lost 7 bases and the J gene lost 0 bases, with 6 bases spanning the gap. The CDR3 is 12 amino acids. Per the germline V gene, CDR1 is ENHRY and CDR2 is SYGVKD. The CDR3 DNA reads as TGTGCCATCATGGGGGTGAACACTGAAGCTTTCTTT. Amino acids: CAIMGVNTEAFF.

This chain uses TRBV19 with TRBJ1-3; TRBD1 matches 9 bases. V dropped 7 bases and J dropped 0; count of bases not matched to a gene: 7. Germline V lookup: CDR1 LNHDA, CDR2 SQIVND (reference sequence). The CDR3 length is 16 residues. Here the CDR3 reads CASKGTGHLSGNTIYF. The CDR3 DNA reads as TGTGCCAGTAAAGGGACAGGGCATCTCTCTGGAAACACCATATATTTT.